Presented here are 14 T cell receptor beta chains from one specimen sequenced in a study of cytomegalovirus exposure and HLA in healthy donors. With 60 Vbeta and 13 Jbeta primers, the PCR was carried out. Here immunoSEQ multiplex PCR was the method, and the copy in TCRdb shows in-frame clones only, minus some. Among about 140,000 clones listed, more than 70% were seen once. Sequenced: PBMCs. These TCRs come from a male donor in good health and CMV-seropositive.

This sequence joins TRBV19 and TRBJ1-1, with D perhaps matching TRBD1 (6 bases). V lost 4 bases and J 2 bases, leaving 17 bases between the germline ends. The CDR3 spans 16 residues. The V gene's germline CDR1 is LNHDA and CDR2 SQIVND (reference sequence). This CDR3 reads CASSNRDKGVNTEAFF. In DNA, the CDR3 is TGTGCCAGTAGTAACCGGGACAAAGGGGTAAACACTGAAGCTTTCTTT.

The rearrangement links TRBV9 to TRBJ2-1, with 10 bases aligning to TRBD1. There are 16 residues in the CDR3. J gave up 5 bases and V 7 bases, and 12 bases lay outside the gene matches. Germline V gene lookup returns CDR1 SGDLS and CDR2 YYNGEE. The chain's CDR3 is CASGVARDRGDNEQFF. Written as DNA, the CDR3 is TGTGCCAGCGGAGTAGCCCGGGACAGGGGTGACAATGAGCAGTTCTTC.

The CDR3 DNA sequence: TGTGCCAGCAGTTTACTTACAGGGAGCAATCAGCCCCAGCATTTT. Translating it yields CASSLLTGSNQPQHF. The chain couples TRBV27 to TRBJ1-5; possibly TRBD1 for D (6 bases). CDR3 length: 15 amino acids. Germline lookup yields CDR1 MNHEY and CDR2 SMNVEV (reference sequence). Trimming pared 2 bases from V and 1 base from J, leaving 9 bases between.

The CDR3 sequence is CASSGRQGRNEQFF. In nucleotides, the CDR3 is TGTGCCAGCAGTGGAAGACAGGGTCGCAATGAGCAGTTCTTC. The V gene is TRBV2, the J gene TRBJ2-1, with 7 bases lining up with TRBD1. Germline assignment: CDR1 SNHLY and CDR2 FYNNEI. Unmatched junction bases numbered 6, after V lost 4 bases and J lost 6 bases. This CDR3 contains 14 residues.

The gene calls are TRBV5-4 and TRBJ2-3; 8 nucleotides match TRBD1. There are 17 residues in the CDR3. The V gene end was trimmed by 5 bases and the J gene end by 1 base; junction bases not matched to a gene: 12. Germline CDR1 SGHNT, CDR2 YYREEE (reference sequence). DNA of the CDR3: TGTGCCAGCAGTTCCCGAGCAGGGGGCCGAGGCACAGATACGCAGTATTTT. Protein sequence: CASSSRAGGRGTDTQYF.

The chain is built from TRBV4-1 and TRBJ1-1, with D tentatively TRBD1 (6 bases). The CDR3 extends over 14 amino acids. Trimming took 1 base from V and 10 from J, leaving 16 bases between them. Germline V gene lookup returns CDR1 MGHRA and CDR2 YSYEKL. The CDR3 DNA reads as TGCGCCAGCAGCCAAGTGGCCCAGGGGCGAGGAGCTTTCTTT. This sequence encodes CASSQVAQGRGAFF.

This clone has a handful of counts. The genes are TRBV18 and TRBJ1-4; D remains ambiguous. The CDR3 sequence is 16 residues long. V was clipped by 3 bases and J by 0 bases, with 11 bases between them. Germline assignment: CDR1 KGHSH and CDR2 LQKENI. The CDR3 nucleotides read TGTGCCAGCTCACCGGTGGCCGGGACAACTAATGAAAAACTGTTTTTT. As protein: CASSPVAGTTNEKLFF.

This chain uses TRBV5-4 with TRBJ2-1; D is ambiguous. V was shortened by 1 base and J by 0 bases, with 5 bases between the two germline ends. Germline V gene lookup returns CDR1 SGHNT and CDR2 YYREEE (reference sequence). The CDR3 length is 14 residues. This CDR3 reads CASSLTSSYNEQFF. In DNA form, the CDR3 reads TGTGCCAGCAGCTTGACGAGCTCCTACAATGAGCAGTTCTTC.

This chain links TRBV6-5 with TRBJ1-6; 8 bases are a match to TRBD1. Germline CDR1 MNHEY, CDR2 SVGAGI. The CDR3 length is 14 residues. The V gene end was trimmed by 2 bases and the J gene end by 9 bases; junction bases not matched to a gene: 3. The DNA for the CDR3 is TGTGCCAGCAGTTACGGACAGGGTAGTTCACCCCTCCACTTT. Translated: CASSYGQGSSPLHF.

V usage is TRBV2 and J usage is TRBJ2-1; TRBD2 might be the D (6 bases). V was trimmed by 8 bases and J by 2 bases, leaving 10 bases between them. Germline assignment: CDR1 SNHLY and CDR2 FYNNEI. CDR3 length: 13 amino acids. CDR3 sequence reads: CASSGDTYNEQFF. In nucleotides, the CDR3 is TGTGCCAGCTCGGGAGACACCTACAATGAGCAGTTCTTC.

The table lists this clone with a count of one. The J gene is TRBJ2-2, the V gene TRBV7-3, with 10 bases matching TRBD1. The V and J ends lost 5 bases and 1 base, in that order; junction bases with no gene match: 7. The CDR3 has 17 amino acids. The germline CDR1 and CDR2 sequences are SGHTA and FQGTGA. CDR3: CASSLVDRGRNTGELFF. CDR3 nucleotide sequence: TGTGCCAGCAGCCTCGTGGACAGGGGGAGGAACACCGGGGAGCTGTTTTTT.

The chain links TRBV7-2 to TRBJ2-6; D remains ambiguous. V lost 5 bases and J lost 0, with 8 bases in between. The germline CDR1 and CDR2 sequences are SGHTA and FQGNSA. The CDR3 spans 15 residues. DNA of the CDR3: TGTGCCAGCAGCATCCAGTCCTCTGGGGCCAACGTCCTGACTTTC. It specifies CASSIQSSGANVLTF.

The chain links TRBV29-1 to TRBJ1-5; 10 bases match TRBD1. V gave up 7 bases and J gave up 0 bases; unmatched junction bases: 9. The CDR3 is made up of 16 amino acids. CDR1 and CDR2 (germline): SQVTM, ANQGSEA. Here the CDR3 reads CSARDRGFYSNQPQHF. As DNA, the CDR3 is TGCAGCGCCCGGGACAGGGGATTTTATAGCAATCAGCCCCAGCATTTT.

The genes are TRBV4-1 and TRBJ1-6; D not resolved. The CDR3 consists of 14 residues. The V gene lost 0 bases and the J gene lost 4 bases, with 4 bases spanning the gap. The germline V gene has CDR1 MGHRA and CDR2 YSYEKL. The CDR3 bases are TGCGCCAGCAGCCAAGAACAGTATAATTCACCCCTCCACTTT. Its protein product is CASSQEQYNSPLHF.